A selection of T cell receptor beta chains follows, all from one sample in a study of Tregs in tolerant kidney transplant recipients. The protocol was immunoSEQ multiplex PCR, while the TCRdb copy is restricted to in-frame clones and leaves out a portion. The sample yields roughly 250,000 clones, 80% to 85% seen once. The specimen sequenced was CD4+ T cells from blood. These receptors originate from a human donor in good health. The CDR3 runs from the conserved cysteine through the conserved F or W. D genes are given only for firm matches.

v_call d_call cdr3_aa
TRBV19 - CASRPDSPGETQYF
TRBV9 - CASSVVPDGNTEAFF
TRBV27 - CASSLSRNPTDTQYF
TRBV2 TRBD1 CASSEGQGARGYTF
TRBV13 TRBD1 CASSPGDRGTSGANVLTF
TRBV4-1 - CASSPVIVGPQHF
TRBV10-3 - CAISARDTEAFF
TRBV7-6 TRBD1 CASSLGQGAVIGEKLFF
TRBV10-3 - CAISELNTQYF
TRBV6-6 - CASKLTLLNEQYF
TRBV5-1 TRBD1 CASSTLGQGVAEAFF
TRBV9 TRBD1 CASSVGGTGEETQYF
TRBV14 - CASSKGDVRQYF
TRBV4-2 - CASSQGVGVGTEAFF
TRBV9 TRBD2 CASSVGGLAAGQDTQYF
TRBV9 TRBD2 CASSVAGGSVISTDTQYF
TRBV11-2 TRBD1 CASSPGTGQYFYEQYF
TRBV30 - CAWSAGGGREKLFF
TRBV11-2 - CASSLGDPHDRRTYEQYF
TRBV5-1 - CASSLASPSYNEQFF
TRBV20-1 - CSASQGEQFF
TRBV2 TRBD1 CASSVSQGNQPQHF
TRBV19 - CASSTPVNIQYF
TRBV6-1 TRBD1 CASSESRTGVSYEQYF
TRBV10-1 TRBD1 CASRQQGRQFF
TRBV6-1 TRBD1 CAGPGQGVPYEQYF
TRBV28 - CASGTFGYGYTF
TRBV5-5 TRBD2 CASSPSGSHNEQFF
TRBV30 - CACSSLGGNSYEQYF
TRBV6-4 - CATRQGILTDTQYF
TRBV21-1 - CASSPRQGWETQYF
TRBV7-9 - CASSPGSAVDQPQHF
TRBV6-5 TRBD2 CASSEGTSWEQYF
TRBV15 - CATSRSSYEQYF
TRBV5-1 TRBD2 CASSLTSGSLTDTQYF
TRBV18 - CASSPGDGNTGELFF
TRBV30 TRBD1 CASGGTGRPYGYTF
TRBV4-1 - CASSRRESKETQYF
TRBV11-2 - CASSSHIAGANVLTF
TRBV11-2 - CASTTNRGGNEQFF
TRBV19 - CASSIRGVNYGYTF
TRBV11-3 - CASSFVRGGAGELFF
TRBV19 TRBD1 CASSTDRVNYNSPLHF
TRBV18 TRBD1 CASSPPAGGEYRNQPQHF
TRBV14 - CASSQGYYGYTF
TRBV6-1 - CASSLLSWEDYGYTF
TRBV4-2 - CASSHVLDTEAFF
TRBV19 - CASSIEGRRAPYGYTF
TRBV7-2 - CASSSGQPRETQYF
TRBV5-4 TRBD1 CASSLTGEETQYF
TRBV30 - CAWSPEGLVTYEQYF
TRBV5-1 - CASSLGQLNSPLHF
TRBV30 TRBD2 CAWSVGNSGTTDTQYF
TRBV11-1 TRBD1 CASSGRTGGAIGELFF
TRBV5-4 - CASSLQGGMDNEQFF